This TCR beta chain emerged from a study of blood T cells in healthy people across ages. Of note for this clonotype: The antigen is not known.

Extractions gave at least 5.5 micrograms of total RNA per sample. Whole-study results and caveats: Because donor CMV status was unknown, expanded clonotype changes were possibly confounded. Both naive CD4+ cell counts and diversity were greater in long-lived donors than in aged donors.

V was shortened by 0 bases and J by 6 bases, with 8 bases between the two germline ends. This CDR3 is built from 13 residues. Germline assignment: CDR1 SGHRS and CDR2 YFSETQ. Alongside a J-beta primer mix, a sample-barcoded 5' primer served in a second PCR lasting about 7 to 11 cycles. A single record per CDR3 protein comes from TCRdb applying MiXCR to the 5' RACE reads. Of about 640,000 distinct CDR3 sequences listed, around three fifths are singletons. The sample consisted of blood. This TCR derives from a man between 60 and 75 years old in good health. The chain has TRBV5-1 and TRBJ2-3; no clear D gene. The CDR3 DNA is TGCGCCAGCAGCTTGGCTTACCCGGATACGCAGTATTTT. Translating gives CASSLAYPDTQYF.